Listed here are 28 T cell receptor beta chains from one sample, sequenced in a study of cytomegalovirus exposure and HLA in healthy donors. PCR used 60 Vbeta primers and 13 Jbeta primers. The protocol was immunoSEQ multiplex PCR, while the TCRdb copy is restricted to in-frame clones and leaves out a portion. The sample shows approximately 98,000 clones, 74% of them seen only once. Sample: PBMCs. The receptor set was obtained from a male donor in good health and CMV-seronegative.

This clone was found once. V usage is TRBV4-3 and J usage is TRBJ1-2; D not certain. With 3 bases removed from V and 0 bases from J, the gap between germline ends came to 14 bases. Germline-derived CDR1 and CDR2 are LGHNA and YSLEER. This CDR3 region has 16 residues. The CDR3 is CASSQRSAKTNYGYTF. The CDR3 nucleotides are TGCGCCAGCAGCCAGAGGTCCGCAAAAACTAACTATGGCTACACCTTC.

This clone appeared once. The chain is built from TRBV10-2 and TRBJ2-2; TRBD1 matches at 7 bases. This CDR3 contains 16 residues. The V gene end was trimmed by 2 bases and the J gene end by 5 bases; junction bases not matched to a gene: 8. Germline assignment: CDR1 WSHSY and CDR2 SAAADI. CDR3 in amino acids: CASSEARLTGTGELFF. The CDR3 coding sequence is TGCGCCAGCAGTGAGGCGAGATTGACAGGGACCGGGGAGCTGTTTTTT.

This clone was seen a handful of times. The CDR3 sequence: CASSYSGLGYNEQFF. The CDR3 DNA sequence: TGTGCCAGCAGCTATAGCGGGTTGGGCTACAATGAGCAGTTCTTC. The chain joins TRBV6-5 to TRBJ2-1, with 7 bases fitting TRBD2. This CDR3 spans 15 amino acids. With V trimmed by 6 bases and J by 3 bases, 8 bases remained unmatched. Germline V gene lookup returns CDR1 MNHEY and CDR2 SVGAGI.

For this clone: Germline and junction disagree at one end, which may indicate a read error. V usage is TRBV10-3 and J usage is TRBJ1-5; TRBD1 matches 7 bases. CDR1 and CDR2 (germline): ENHRY, SYGVKD. CDR3 length equals 14 residues. The CDR3 is CAISEGTANKPQHF. The CDR3 region has the DNA TGTGCCATCAGTGAAGGGACAGCCAATAAGCCCCAGCATTTT.

This chain uses TRBV6-5 with TRBJ1-1; TRBD1 matches at 8 bases. In germline, CDR1 is MNHEY, CDR2 SVGAGI. The junction had 11 bases not matched to a gene; V was cut back by 6 bases and J by 5 bases. This CDR3 has 15 residues. This CDR3 is CASRDRVVKETEAFF. The CDR3 DNA reads as TGTGCCAGCAGGGACAGGGTTGTCAAAGAGACTGAAGCTTTCTTT.

The chain uses TRBV18 and TRBJ2-7, with TRBD1 identical over 10 bases. J gave up 3 bases and V 3 bases, and 8 bases lay outside the gene matches. Per germline, CDR1 KGHSH and CDR2 LQKENI. This CDR3 is 16 amino acids long. This CDR3 is CASSPSRQGAYYEQYF. The CDR3 DNA reads TGTGCCAGCTCACCCTCCCGACAGGGGGCTTACTACGAGCAGTACTTC.

This clone was recorded once. The V gene is TRBV5-1, the J gene TRBJ2-7; 11 bases match TRBD2. The J segment lost 5 bases and the V segment lost 0 bases, leaving 4 bases of the junction unmatched. The germline V gene has CDR1 SGHRS and CDR2 YFSETQ. The CDR3 consists of 15 residues. Here the CDR3 reads CASSLVGTSGDEQYF. The CDR3 DNA follows: TGCGCCAGCAGCTTGGTAGGGACTAGCGGAGACGAGCAGTACTTC.

The chain employs TRBV5-1 and TRBJ2-5, with 10 bases lining up with TRBD2. The CDR3 length is 15 residues. Germline V CDR1 and CDR2: SGHRS, YFSETQ. V lost 4 bases and J lost 2; bases outside the gene matches: 5. The CDR3 protein is CASSHGLAVQETQYF. CDR3 nucleotides: TGCGCCAGCAGCCATGGACTAGCGGTTCAAGAGACCCAGTACTTC. The full variable domain, rest sourced from reference TRBV5-1 and TRBJ2-5, is KAGVTQTPRYLIKTRGQQVTLSCSPISGHRSVSWYQQTPGQGLQFLFEYFSETQRNKGNFPGRFSGRQFSNSRSEMNVSTLELGDSALYLCASSHGLAVQETQYFGPGTRLLVL.

V and J are TRBV28 and TRBJ2-7, with D possibly TRBD2 on 6 matching bases. V dropped 5 bases and J dropped 2 bases, with 13 bases sitting between them. The germline V gene has CDR1 MDHEN and CDR2 SYDVKM. The CDR3 extends over 14 amino acids. CDR3 bases: TGTGCCAGCAGTAACCGGGGGACGGCCTACGAGCAGTACTTC. This gives the protein CASSNRGTAYEQYF.

There are a few counts of this clone. The chain joins TRBV6-6 to TRBJ2-7, with D maybe TRBD1 (5 bases). V lost 2 bases to trimming and J lost 6 bases, with 11 bases between them. Germline CDR1 reads MNHNY; CDR2 reads SVGAGI (reference sequence). CDR3 length: 13 amino acids. CDR3 sequence reads: CASSYQGKGEQYF. The CDR3 nucleotides are TGTGCCAGCAGTTACCAGGGCAAGGGCGAGCAGTACTTC.

The rearrangement uses TRBV27 and TRBJ1-5; TRBD1 is a possible D gene (6 bases). The CDR3 length is 14 residues. Trimming left V 3 bases short and J 5 bases short, with 11 bases between. The germline gives CDR1 MNHEY, CDR2 SMNVEV (reference sequence). The CDR3 reads CASSFSGAYQPQHF. As DNA, the CDR3 is TGTGCCAGCAGTTTTTCAGGGGCCTATCAGCCCCAGCATTTT.

The CDR3 here is CASSQASWELRETQYF. The CDR3 DNA is TGTGCCAGCAGCCAAGCATCGTGGGAGTTAAGAGAGACCCAGTACTTC. The rearrangement joins TRBV14 to TRBJ2-5; perhaps TRBD2 as D (5 bases). The CDR3 length is 16 residues. Trimming took 1 base from V and 4 from J, leaving 16 bases between them. Per the germline V gene, CDR1 is SGHDN and CDR2 is FVKESK.

The chain uses TRBV7-7 and TRBJ2-2; a weak D match, TRBD1 (6 bases). The germline V gene encodes CDR1 SSHAT and CDR2 FNYEAQ (reference sequence). This CDR3 has 14 amino acids. V was pared by 1 base and J by 5 bases, with 8 bases between. CDR3 DNA: TGTGCCAGCAGCTTAGAGGGGGTAACCGGGGAGCTGTTTTTT. Residues: CASSLEGVTGELFF.

The chain uses TRBV28 and TRBJ2-3; 10 positions match TRBD2. Looked up from germline, CDR1 is MDHEN and CDR2 is SYDVKM. This CDR3 spans 16 amino acids. The V gene end was trimmed by 5 bases and the J gene end by 3 bases; junction bases not matched to a gene: 8. CDR3 sequence: CASSPGLALRTDTQYF. The CDR3 DNA follows: TGTGCCAGCAGTCCGGGACTAGCGCTCAGAACAGATACGCAGTATTTT. The variable domain in full, with the rest retrieved from reference TRBV28 and TRBJ2-3, is DVKVTQSSRYLVKRTGEKVFLECVQDMDHENMFWYRQDPGLGLRLIYFSYDVKMKEKGDIPEGYSVSREKKERFSLILESASTNQTSMYLCASSPGLALRTDTQYFGPGTRLTVL.

This chain connects TRBV11-1 to TRBJ2-7, with TRBD1 as a possible D gene (6 bases). This CDR3 region has 14 residues. The V and J ends lost 4 bases and 1 base respectively, with 11 bases between them. The germline gives CDR1 SGHAT, CDR2 FQDESV (reference sequence). CDR3: CASSSQGSSYEQYF. The CDR3 DNA is TGTGCCAGCAGCTCCCAGGGGAGTTCCTACGAGCAGTACTTC.

This clone was counted only a few times. The chain links TRBV9 to TRBJ2-7; weak D call: TRBD2 (5 bases). Trimming took off 4 bases at V and 3 bases at J, with 11 bases between the two ends. The CDR3 length is 13 residues. Germline V CDR1 and CDR2: SGDLS, YYNGEE. DNA for the CDR3: TGTGCCAGCAGCCCCGGGAACCTCTACGAGCAGTACTTC. It encodes CASSPGNLYEQYF.

The rearrangement joins TRBV11-1 to TRBJ2-3; 7 bases agree with TRBD1. Germline assignment: CDR1 SGHAT and CDR2 FQDESV (reference sequence). There are 13 residues in the CDR3. The trim removed 6 bases at V and 4 bases at J, leaving 4 bases unmatched. CDR3 in DNA: TGTGCCAGCAGGAGGGGGCTAGCAGATACGCAGTATTTT. This gives the protein CASRRGLADTQYF.

This clone was detected only a few times. This sequence joins TRBV27 and TRBJ2-1; D gene uncertain. Germline V gene lookup returns CDR1 MNHEY and CDR2 SMNVEV (reference sequence). This CDR3 contains 13 residues. Trimming stripped 5 bases from V and 4 bases from J, with 9 bases between. The CDR3 protein is CASSLYSYNEQFF. As DNA, the CDR3 is TGTGCCAGCAGTCTATACAGTTACAATGAGCAGTTCTTC.

The rearrangement joins TRBV5-4 to TRBJ2-7; 8 positions agree with TRBD2. Germline trimming cut 4 bases from V and 4 bases from J; bases unmatched to any gene: 10. This CDR3 region has 15 residues. Germline loops: CDR1 SGHNT, CDR2 YYREEE (reference sequence). The CDR3 is CASSGGGSGIYEQYF. DNA for the CDR3: TGTGCCAGCAGCGGGGGCGGTAGCGGGATTTACGAGCAGTACTTC.

The rearrangement joins TRBV5-1 to TRBJ1-4; TRBD1 might be the D (6 bases). CDR1 and CDR2 (germline): SGHRS, YFSETQ. This CDR3 has 15 amino acids. V was shortened by 2 bases and J by 4 bases, with 12 bases between the two germline ends. For the CDR3, the DNA is TGCGCCAGCAGCTTATGGGGGGGCGTTAATGAAAAACTGTTTTTT. Its protein product is CASSLWGGVNEKLFF. Full variable domain (outside the CDR3, taken from reference TRBV5-1 and TRBJ1-4): KAGVTQTPRYLIKTRGQQVTLSCSPISGHRSVSWYQQTPGQGLQFLFEYFSETQRNKGNFPGRFSGRQFSNSRSEMNVSTLELGDSALYLCASSLWGGVNEKLFFGSGTQLSVL.

This clone was seen more than once but under ten times. The rearrangement uses TRBV5-1 and TRBJ1-1; 10 bases are a match to TRBD1. This CDR3 contains 15 residues. The germline V gene encodes CDR1 SGHRS and CDR2 YFSETQ. The V and J ends lost 4 bases and 3 bases, in that order; junction bases with no gene match: 6. The CDR3 here is CASSATGTGDTEAFF. For the CDR3, the DNA is TGCGCCAGCAGCGCAACCGGGACAGGGGACACTGAAGCTTTCTTT.

The V gene is TRBV29-1, the J gene TRBJ2-5; 10 positions agree with TRBD1. The J call is doubtful: the DNA matches TRBJ2-7 better. Germline V lookup: CDR1 SQVTM, CDR2 ANQGSEA. This CDR3 region has 13 residues. The CDR3 spells CSAKGTGDGEQYF. The DNA for the CDR3 is TGCAGCGCTAAAGGGACAGGGGACGGCGAGCAGTACTTC.

V gene TRBV27 combines with J gene TRBJ2-3, with D perhaps TRBD2 (6 bases). Germline V lookup: CDR1 MNHEY, CDR2 SMNVEV (reference sequence). This CDR3 has 16 residues. The germline V and J ends were trimmed by 6 bases and 2 bases, with 18 bases remaining between them. This CDR3 reads CASSPREGPDTDTQYF. The CDR3 region has the DNA TGTGCCAGCAGCCCGCGGGAAGGGCCAGACACAGATACGCAGTATTTT.

J is TRBJ2-3 and V is TRBV2, with TRBD1 matching 7 bases. Germline V gene lookup returns CDR1 SNHLY and CDR2 FYNNEI. Germline trimming cut 4 bases from V and 0 bases from J; bases unmatched to any gene: 4. CDR3 size: 15 residues. The CDR3 protein is CASSVDRTSTDTQYF. CDR3 in DNA: TGTGCCAGCAGTGTGGACAGGACTAGCACAGATACGCAGTATTTT. Full variable domain (remainder filled in from reference TRBV2 and TRBJ2-3): EPEVTQTPSHQVTQMGQEVILRCVPISNHLYFYWYRQILGQKVEFLVSFYNNEISEKSEIFDDQFSVERPDGSNFTLKIRSTKLEDSAMYFCASSVDRTSTDTQYFGPGTRLTVL.

This chain links TRBV9 with TRBJ2-1, with D maybe TRBD1 (6 bases). This CDR3 spans 16 amino acids. CDR1 and CDR2 from the germline V gene are SGDLS and YYNGEE. Trimming shortened V by 3 bases and J by 3 bases, and 16 bases separated the two germline ends. The CDR3 DNA sequence: TGTGCCAGCAGCGCCTCCCCGGGACACCGCTACAATGAGCAGTTCTTC. It encodes CASSASPGHRYNEQFF.

The sample holds one count of this clone. V is TRBV6-5 and J is TRBJ1-2; 10 positions agree with TRBD1. The V gene's germline CDR1 is MNHEY and CDR2 SVGAGI. The CDR3 runs to 14 residues. V was clipped by 2 bases and J by 14 bases; unmatched bases: 11. In DNA, the CDR3 is TGTGCCAGCAGTTACACGGGACAGGGGTGGAGGGTAACCTTC. Residues: CASSYTGQGWRVTF.

This sequence joins TRBV27 and TRBJ1-5; TRBD1 matches at 8 bases. The CDR3 covers 16 residues. V was pared by 5 bases and J by 1 base, with 7 bases of the junction left unmatched. Germline V lookup: CDR1 MNHEY, CDR2 SMNVEV (reference sequence). CDR3 sequence reads: CASSQKTGVSNQPQHF. CDR3 coding DNA: TGTGCCAGCAGTCAAAAGACAGGGGTAAGCAATCAGCCCCAGCATTTT.

The V and J genes are TRBV30 and TRBJ2-5; 10 bases are a match to TRBD2. The J call may be wrong; the DNA end is better matched by TRBJ2-7. The CDR3 sequence is 16 residues long. Germline V gene data show CDR1 as GTSNPN and CDR2 as SVGIG (reference sequence). The DNA for the CDR3 is TGTGCCTGGAGTGTACGGGTGAGCGGGAGGGCAGACGAGCAGTACTTC. Residues: CAWSVRVSGRADEQYF.